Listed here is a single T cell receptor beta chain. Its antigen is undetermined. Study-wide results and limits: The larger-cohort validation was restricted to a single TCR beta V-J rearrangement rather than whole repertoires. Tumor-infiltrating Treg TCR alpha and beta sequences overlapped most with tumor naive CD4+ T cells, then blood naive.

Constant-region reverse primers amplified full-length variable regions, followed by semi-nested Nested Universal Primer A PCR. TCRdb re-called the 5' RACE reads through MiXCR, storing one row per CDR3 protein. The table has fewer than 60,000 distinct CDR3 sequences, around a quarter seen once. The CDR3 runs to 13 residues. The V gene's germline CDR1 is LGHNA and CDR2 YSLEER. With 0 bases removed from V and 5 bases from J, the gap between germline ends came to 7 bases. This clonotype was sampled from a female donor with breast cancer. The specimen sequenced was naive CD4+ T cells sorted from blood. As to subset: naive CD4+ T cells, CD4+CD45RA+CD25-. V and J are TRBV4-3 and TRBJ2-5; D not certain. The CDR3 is CASSQDYLETQYF. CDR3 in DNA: TGCGCCAGCAGCCAAGACTATTTGGAGACCCAGTACTTC.